Here is one T cell receptor beta chain with its context. The record originates from a study of blood T cell repertoires in COVID-19. Profiling relied on immunoSEQ multiplex PCR, and the TCRdb table lists in-frame clones only, not all of them. The table has hundreds of thousands of clones, around 80% seen once; the top ten hold 18%. The CDR3 runs to 13 residues. CDR1 SGHTS and CDR2 YDEGEE come from the germline V gene. The germline V and J ends were trimmed by 0 bases and 8 bases, with 9 bases remaining between them. The clonotype originates from a woman aged 80 or older with active or convalescent COVID-19. The sample taken for sequencing was peripheral blood. The chain uses TRBV5-8 and TRBJ2-1, with D tentatively TRBD2 (5 bases). The CDR3 spells CASSLAGRDEQFF. CDR3 sequence (DNA): TGTGCCAGCAGCTTGGCTGGGAGAGATGAGCAGTTCTTC.